This T cell receptor beta chain appears in the sequencing data of a study of blood T cell repertoires in COVID-19. About the study: The origin of the acute and convalescent COVID-19 samples was the United States, Italy and Spain. Nucleic acid was either cDNA or gDNA, and it came from T cells, B-cell-depleted T cells, or PBMCs.

The germline gives CDR1 SGHRS, CDR2 YFSETQ. The ends lost 4 bases at V and 10 bases at J; junction bases unmatched: 7. The CDR3 runs to 15 residues. Here immunoSEQ multiplex PCR was the method, and the copy in TCRdb shows in-frame clones only, minus some. The table shows roughly 220,000 clones, with 86% occurring only once. The V and J genes are TRBV5-1 and TRBJ2-1; 14 bases fit TRBD2. The sequence derives from a middle-aged woman with acute COVID-19. Source material: PBMCs or T cells enriched from blood (not recorded which). The CDR3 reads CASSLTSGRAGEQFF. CDR3 nucleotides: TGCGCCAGCAGCCTGACTAGCGGGAGGGCAGGGGAGCAGTTCTTC.